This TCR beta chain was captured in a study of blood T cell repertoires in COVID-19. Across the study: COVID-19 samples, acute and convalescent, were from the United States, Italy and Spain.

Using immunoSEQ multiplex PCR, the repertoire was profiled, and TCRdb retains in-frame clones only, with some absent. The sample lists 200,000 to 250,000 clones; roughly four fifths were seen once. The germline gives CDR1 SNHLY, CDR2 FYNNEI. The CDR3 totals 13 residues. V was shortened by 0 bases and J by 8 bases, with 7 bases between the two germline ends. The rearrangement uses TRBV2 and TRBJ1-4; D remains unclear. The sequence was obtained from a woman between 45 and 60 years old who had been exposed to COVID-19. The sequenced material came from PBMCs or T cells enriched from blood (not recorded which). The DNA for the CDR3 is TGTGCCAGCAGTGAAGCCTCTAGGGAAAAACTGTTTTTT. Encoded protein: CASSEASREKLFF.